These T cell receptor beta chains were read from a single sample in a study of T-cell memory formation after mild COVID-19. A single record per CDR3 protein comes from TCRdb applying MiXCR to the 5' RACE reads. The sample consists of 300,000 or so distinct CDR3 sequences, 15% to 20% of them appearing once. Sequencing was carried out using PBMCs or a T cell subset sorted from them (not recorded which). Receptor source: a man younger than 30 who had mild COVID-19 (a few samples of this study predate the infection). Cell type and time point are not known. CDR3s include the opening cysteine and the closing phenylalanine or tryptophan. D genes are given only for firm matches. Clone size is shown for a subset of rows, as once, few, many or a class of expanded clone.

CDR3,DNA,size,D,J,V
CAIRSGPKNTEAFF,TGTGCCATCAGATCGGGACCTAAGAACACTGAAGCTTTCTTT,few,.,TRBJ1-1,TRBV10-3
CASSLGGANEAFF,TGTGCCAGCAGTTTAGGAGGGGCCAATGAAGCTTTCTTT,few,.,TRBJ1-1,TRBV12-3/TRBV12-4
CASSLIRGGSYNEQFF,TGTGCCAGCAGCTTGATACGGGGGGGGTCCTACAATGAGCAGTTCTTC,many,TRBD2,TRBJ2-1,TRBV5-5
CASSSGQTTNQPQHF,TGTGCCAGCAGTTCTGGACAAACAACCAATCAGCCCCAGCATTTT,few,.,TRBJ1-5,TRBV11-2
CASSRGRLKETQYF,TGTGCCAGCAGCCGCGGACGGCTCAAAGAGACCCAGTACTTC,.,.,TRBJ2-5,TRBV6-5
CASSPRGQGSSGANVLTF,TGTGCCAGCAGCCCCCGAGGACAGGGGAGCTCTGGGGCCAACGTCCTGACTTTC,.,TRBD1,TRBJ2-6,TRBV7-3
CASRGDRQPQHF,TGTGCCAGCAGGGGGGACCGGCAGCCCCAGCATTTT,.,.,TRBJ1-5,TRBV2
CASAGTANSPLHF,TGTGCCAGCGCCGGGACAGCTAATTCACCCCTCCACTTT,few,TRBD1,TRBJ1-6,TRBV6-6
CATGQGVDYGYTF,TGTGCCACCGGCCAGGGGGTGGACTATGGCTACACCTTC,few,TRBD1,TRBJ1-2,TRBV15
CASTPPGSGNTIYF,TGTGCCAGCACCCCCCCCGGCTCTGGAAACACCATATATTTT,few,.,TRBJ1-3,TRBV12-3/TRBV12-4
CASSLKLYEFF,TGCGCCAGCAGCTTAAAGTTGTATGAGTTCTTC,.,.,TRBJ2-1,TRBV5-1
CASSQASGTGDQPQHF,TGCGCCAGCAGCCAAGCATCCGGGACAGGCGATCAGCCCCAGCATTTT,.,TRBD1,TRBJ1-5,TRBV4-1
CASSVVPSGWGDTQYF,TGTGCCAGCAGCGTAGTGCCGAGCGGTTGGGGGGATACGCAGTATTTT,.,.,TRBJ2-3,TRBV9
CSAQGSINYGYTF,TGCAGTGCCCAGGGATCCATTAACTATGGCTACACCTTC,.,.,TRBJ1-2,TRBV20-1
CASSYKYRGGTEAFF,TGTGCCAGCAGTTACAAATACAGGGGGGGCACTGAAGCTTTCTTT,few,TRBD1,TRBJ1-1,TRBV6-5
CATSSTGANVLTF,TGTGCCACCAGCAGCACTGGGGCCAACGTCCTGACTTTC,.,.,TRBJ2-6,TRBV15
CASSSTGARSPLHF,TGTGCCAGCAGCTCGACAGGGGCACGCTCACCCCTCCACTTT,.,TRBD1,TRBJ1-6,TRBV7-2
CASSPSRTGSHPQHF,TGTGCCAGCAGCCCTTCGCGGACAGGGTCTCATCCCCAGCATTTT,.,TRBD1,TRBJ1-5,TRBV7-2
CASRHVRGAHEQYF,TGTGCCAGCAGACACGTCCGGGGGGCCCACGAGCAGTACTTC,few,.,TRBJ2-7,TRBV6-5
CSAHGQPIYNEQFF,TGCAGTGCTCATGGACAGCCAATATACAATGAGCAGTTCTTC,.,.,TRBJ2-1,TRBV20-1
CASSDTGTAPRGYTF,TGCGCCAGCAGTGATACCGGGACAGCTCCGAGGGGCTACACCTTC,few,TRBD1,TRBJ1-2,TRBV10-2
CATSTGDQPQHF,TGTGCCACCAGTACAGGGGATCAGCCCCAGCATTTT,few,TRBD1,TRBJ1-5,TRBV15
CASSTQTQRTYNEQFF,TGTGCCAGCAGCACCCAGACCCAAAGGACCTACAATGAGCAGTTCTTC,few,.,TRBJ2-1,TRBV7-9
CSASLPGGTDTQYF,TGCAGTGCGAGCCTACCGGGTGGCACAGATACGCAGTATTTT,few,.,TRBJ2-3,TRBV20-1
CASSAPLDNEQFF,TGTGCCAGCAGTGCCCCCCTCGACAATGAGCAGTTCTTC,.,.,TRBJ2-1,TRBV12-3/TRBV12-4
CASSPSPVGYTEAFF,TGTGCCAGCAGCCCATCCCCGGTGGGGTACACTGAAGCTTTCTTT,.,.,TRBJ1-1,TRBV9
CASSWAGGPYQPQHF,TGTGCCAGCAGCTGGGCGGGGGGACCCTATCAGCCCCAGCATTTT,once,.,TRBJ1-5,TRBV7-9
CASSPGQGGDTGELFF,TGTGCCAGCAGCCCCGGACAGGGGGGGGACACCGGGGAGCTGTTTTTT,few,TRBD1,TRBJ2-2,TRBV9
CASSPGTSGGSNTGELFF,TGTGCCAGCAGTCCCGGGACTAGCGGGGGTTCGAACACCGGGGAGCTGTTTTTT,.,TRBD2,TRBJ2-2,TRBV12-3/TRBV12-4
CASSQVRDGQETQYF,TGCGCCAGCAGCCAGGTGCGGGACGGCCAAGAGACCCAGTACTTC,.,.,TRBJ2-5,TRBV4-3
CASSDRALDTDTQYF,TGTGCCAGCAGCGACCGGGCCCTAGACACAGATACGCAGTATTTT,few,.,TRBJ2-3,TRBV7-2
CASSQNRVAEQYF,TGTGCAAGCAGCCAAAACAGGGTGGCCGAGCAGTACTTC,.,.,TRBJ2-7,TRBV14
CASSLAGLANTDTQYF,TGCGCCAGCAGCTTGGCCGGACTAGCTAACACAGATACGCAGTATTTT,.,TRBD2,TRBJ2-3,TRBV5-1
CASSNGLAGGLAYNEQFF,TGTGCCAGCAGTAACGGACTAGCGGGGGGGCTCGCCTACAATGAGCAGTTCTTC,.,TRBD2,TRBJ2-1,TRBV7-2
CATSRDLGWDTEAFF,TGTGCCACCAGCAGAGACCTGGGGTGGGACACTGAAGCTTTCTTT,many,.,TRBJ1-1,TRBV15
CASRTGGGGEETQYF,TGTGCCAGCCGCACAGGGGGGGGCGGCGAAGAGACCCAGTACTTC,.,.,TRBJ2-5,TRBV11-2
CASSRRGDQETQYF,TGTGCCAGCAGCCGGCGGGGGGATCAAGAGACCCAGTACTTC,.,TRBD2,TRBJ2-5,TRBV11-2
CASSYQGGEGGYTF,TGCGCCAGCAGCTACCAAGGGGGTGAGGGTGGCTACACCTTC,few,.,TRBJ1-2,TRBV5-1
CASSPLVGANTGELFF,TGTGCCAGCAGCCCACTAGTAGGGGCGAACACCGGGGAGCTGTTTTTT,.,.,TRBJ2-2,TRBV27
CASSPGQGRDTQYF,TGTGCCAGCAGTCCAGGACAGGGTCGTGATACGCAGTATTTT,.,TRBD1,TRBJ2-3,TRBV12-3/TRBV12-4
CASRPTRIGETQYF,TGTGCCAGCAGGCCAACACGGATAGGCGAGACCCAGTACTTC,.,.,TRBJ2-5,TRBV28
CASSPQGVGAKNIQYF,TGCGCCAGCAGCCCGCAAGGGGTGGGGGCCAAAAACATTCAGTACTTC,few,.,TRBJ2-4,TRBV5-1
CASTDSFFHTEAFF,TGTGCCAGCACCGACAGTTTTTTCCACACTGAAGCTTTCTTT,.,.,TRBJ1-1,TRBV11-2
CSVMGNTEAFF,TGCAGCGTAATGGGGAACACTGAAGCTTTCTTT,few,.,TRBJ1-1,TRBV29-1
CASSSQLTEAFF,TGTGCCAGCAGTTCTCAATTGACTGAAGCTTTCTTT,.,.,TRBJ1-1,TRBV28
CASRLGGSYEQYF,TGTGCCAGCCGTCTCGGGGGCTCCTACGAGCAGTACTTC,few,.,TRBJ2-7,TRBV7-9
CASSTGREEGYTF,TGCGCCAGCAGCACCGGACGGGAGGAAGGCTACACCTTC,few,.,TRBJ1-2,TRBV5-1
CSAPEIGTGELFF,TGCAGCGCTCCAGAGATCGGAACCGGGGAGCTGTTTTTT,.,.,TRBJ2-2,TRBV29-1
CASSATTGGGYEQYF,TGCGCCAGCAGCGCTACGACAGGCGGAGGCTACGAGCAGTACTTC,.,.,TRBJ2-7,TRBV4-1
CSVSGFGAFF,TGCAGCGTGTCAGGGTTTGGCGCTTTCTTT,once,.,TRBJ1-1,TRBV29-1
CASSLGGILAGATGELFF,TGTGCCAGCAGCTTAGGGGGGATCCTAGCTGGGGCCACCGGGGAGCTGTTTTTT,.,.,TRBJ2-2,TRBV7-2
CASSQGTGGSQETQYF,TGCGCCAGCAGCCAAGGGACCGGGGGAAGCCAAGAGACCCAGTACTTC,.,.,TRBJ2-5,TRBV4-1
CASSYSGAGSNYGYTF,TGTGCCAGCAGTTACTCTGGGGCAGGGAGTAACTATGGCTACACCTTC,few,.,TRBJ1-2,TRBV6-5